Listed below are T cell receptor beta chains from one sample, sequenced in a study of T cells expressing NK-cell markers. With the 5' RACE reads reprocessed, TCRdb shows one record per CDR3 protein and no DNA. The table lists 550,000 to 600,000 distinct CDR3 sequences, with approximately 3.6% in the top ten. Sequencing input: blood T cells: a sorted CD56 or NKG2C T cell subset, CD4+ or CD8+ T cells, or bulk PBMC T cells (not recorded which). The receptors stem from a young man in good health. Both conserved end residues are part of each CDR3. Fields, in order: CDR3 protein, V gene, J gene.

cdr3_aa: CASSFIQGGYNEQFF; v_call: TRBV5-1; j_call: TRBJ2-1
cdr3_aa: CASSLSNSGRRNEQYF; v_call: TRBV28; j_call: TRBJ2-7
cdr3_aa: CASSGGQWYEQYF; v_call: TRBV27; j_call: TRBJ2-7
cdr3_aa: CASSRPPGVTDTQYF; v_call: TRBV6-2/TRBV6-3; j_call: TRBJ2-3
cdr3_aa: CSARELAGFFNEQFF; v_call: TRBV20-1; j_call: TRBJ2-1
cdr3_aa: CASGDGGTREEQYF; v_call: TRBV12-3/TRBV12-4; j_call: TRBJ2-7
cdr3_aa: CSVAGRTNTEAFF; v_call: TRBV29-1; j_call: TRBJ1-1
cdr3_aa: CASDRRGRGRSTGELFF; v_call: TRBV7-2; j_call: TRBJ2-2
cdr3_aa: CASSPGVAGVRGGELFF; v_call: TRBV12-3/TRBV12-4; j_call: TRBJ2-2
cdr3_aa: CASSQTGTVAGSNQPQHF; v_call: TRBV12-3/TRBV12-4; j_call: TRBJ1-5
cdr3_aa: CASSLQTGPEAFF; v_call: TRBV4-1; j_call: TRBJ1-1
cdr3_aa: CASSPLAGSSTDTQYF; v_call: TRBV6-1; j_call: TRBJ2-3
cdr3_aa: CASSSVAGLAFGEQYF; v_call: TRBV5-5; j_call: TRBJ2-7
cdr3_aa: CSVEDHGSGQPQHF; v_call: TRBV29-1; j_call: TRBJ1-5
cdr3_aa: CASSQGTGTSGRYEQYF; v_call: TRBV3-1; j_call: TRBJ2-7
cdr3_aa: CASKAVSTDTQYF; v_call: TRBV7-9; j_call: TRBJ2-3
cdr3_aa: CASSLTGVDEQFF; v_call: TRBV7-8; j_call: TRBJ2-1
cdr3_aa: CASSSPVNTQYF; v_call: TRBV5-5; j_call: TRBJ2-3
cdr3_aa: CSVEVLFPGELFF; v_call: TRBV29-1; j_call: TRBJ2-2
cdr3_aa: CASRPKGRLNYGYTF; v_call: TRBV6-1; j_call: TRBJ1-2
cdr3_aa: CASSLVGLLGGRGYEQYF; v_call: TRBV12-3/TRBV12-4; j_call: TRBJ2-7
cdr3_aa: CASSFLAGGAYEQYF; v_call: TRBV5-6; j_call: TRBJ2-7
cdr3_aa: CAISESGLSQETQYF; v_call: TRBV10-3; j_call: TRBJ2-5
cdr3_aa: CASTGTDYNEQFF; v_call: TRBV12-3/TRBV12-4; j_call: TRBJ2-1
cdr3_aa: CASSPSGLAGSTDTQYF; v_call: TRBV7-9; j_call: TRBJ2-3
cdr3_aa: CASSQEGGQVGDTQYF; v_call: TRBV4-3; j_call: TRBJ2-3
cdr3_aa: CASSRVQSSYNEQFF; v_call: TRBV7-9; j_call: TRBJ2-1
cdr3_aa: CASHMETVNNEQFF; v_call: TRBV5-1; j_call: TRBJ2-1
cdr3_aa: CASSPQGQAMNTEAFF; v_call: TRBV5-1; j_call: TRBJ1-1
cdr3_aa: CASGDPVNSPLHF; v_call: TRBV12-3/TRBV12-4; j_call: TRBJ1-6
cdr3_aa: CASSPGGVGLQETQYF; v_call: TRBV7-2; j_call: TRBJ2-5
cdr3_aa: CSALKRTDPSAPLHF; v_call: TRBV20-1; j_call: TRBJ1-6
cdr3_aa: CASGLAGGSNEQFF; v_call: TRBV7-6; j_call: TRBJ2-1
cdr3_aa: CSAPRDRGNYEQYF; v_call: TRBV20-1; j_call: TRBJ2-7
cdr3_aa: CSVEEQTNTEAFF; v_call: TRBV29-1; j_call: TRBJ1-1
cdr3_aa: CASRPPAGGPHNEQFF; v_call: TRBV7-2; j_call: TRBJ2-1
cdr3_aa: CASTNRRQDTDTQYF; v_call: TRBV12-3/TRBV12-4; j_call: TRBJ2-3
cdr3_aa: CASSFTGGTRNEQFF; v_call: TRBV11-1; j_call: TRBJ2-1
cdr3_aa: CASSQGGNYGYTF; v_call: TRBV12-3/TRBV12-4; j_call: TRBJ1-2
cdr3_aa: CASSSDRETDTQYF; v_call: TRBV12-3/TRBV12-4; j_call: TRBJ2-3
cdr3_aa: CSVDLTKSYNEQFF; v_call: TRBV29-1; j_call: TRBJ2-1
cdr3_aa: CASSLSRTGVREKLFF; v_call: TRBV27; j_call: TRBJ1-4
cdr3_aa: CASSLASGPTGELFF; v_call: TRBV12-3/TRBV12-4; j_call: TRBJ2-2
cdr3_aa: CASSLGFVDEAFF; v_call: TRBV7-9; j_call: TRBJ1-1
cdr3_aa: CASSPLQTSGRDEQFF; v_call: TRBV4-1; j_call: TRBJ2-1
cdr3_aa: CASSQDGQDEKLFF; v_call: TRBV14; j_call: TRBJ1-4
cdr3_aa: CSVVLVSSGANVLTF; v_call: TRBV29-1; j_call: TRBJ2-6
cdr3_aa: CASRGQGLNQPQHF; v_call: TRBV6-1; j_call: TRBJ1-5
cdr3_aa: CASSLARAGVGEQYF; v_call: TRBV12-3/TRBV12-4; j_call: TRBJ2-7
cdr3_aa: CASSTGIGQPQHF; v_call: TRBV6-5; j_call: TRBJ1-5
cdr3_aa: CASSPPEGKSYEQYF; v_call: TRBV18; j_call: TRBJ2-7
cdr3_aa: CASGFFVGTDTQYF; v_call: TRBV12-5; j_call: TRBJ2-3
cdr3_aa: CASSPTTYRESQYF; v_call: TRBV11-1; j_call: TRBJ2-3